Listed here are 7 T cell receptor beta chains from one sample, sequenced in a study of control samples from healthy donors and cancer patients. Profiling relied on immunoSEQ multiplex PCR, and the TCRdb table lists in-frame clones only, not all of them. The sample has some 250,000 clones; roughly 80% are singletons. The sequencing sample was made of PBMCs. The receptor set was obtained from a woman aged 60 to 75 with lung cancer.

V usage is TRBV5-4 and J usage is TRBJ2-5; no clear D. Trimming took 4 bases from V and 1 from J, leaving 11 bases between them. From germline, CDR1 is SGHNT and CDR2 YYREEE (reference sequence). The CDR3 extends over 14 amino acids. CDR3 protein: CASSQAWAQETQYF. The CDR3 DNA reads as TGTGCCAGCAGCCAGGCATGGGCCCAAGAGACCCAGTACTTC.

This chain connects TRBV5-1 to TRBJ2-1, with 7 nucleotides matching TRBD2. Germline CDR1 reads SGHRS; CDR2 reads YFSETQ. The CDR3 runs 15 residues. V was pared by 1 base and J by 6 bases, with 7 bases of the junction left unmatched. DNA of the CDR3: TGCGCCAGCAGCTTGTGGCTAGCGGAGAGCAATGAGCAGTTCTTC. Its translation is CASSLWLAESNEQFF.

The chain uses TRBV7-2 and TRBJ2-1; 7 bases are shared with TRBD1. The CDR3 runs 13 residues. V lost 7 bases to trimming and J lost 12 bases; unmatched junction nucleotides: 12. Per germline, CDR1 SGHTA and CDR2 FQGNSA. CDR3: CASTFEIRGRQFF. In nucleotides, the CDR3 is TGTGCCAGCACCTTCGAGATCAGGGGGAGGCAGTTCTTC. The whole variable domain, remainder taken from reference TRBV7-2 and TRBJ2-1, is GAGVSQSPSNKVTEKGKDVELRCDPISGHTALYWYRQSLGQGLEFLIYFQGNSAPDKSGLPSDRFSAERTGGSVSTLTIQRTQQEDSAVYLCASTFEIRGRQFFGPGTRLTVL.

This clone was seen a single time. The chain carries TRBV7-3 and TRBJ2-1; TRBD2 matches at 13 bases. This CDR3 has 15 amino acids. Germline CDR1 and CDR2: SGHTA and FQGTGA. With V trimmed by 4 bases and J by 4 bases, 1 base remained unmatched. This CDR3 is CASSSLAGGYNEQFF. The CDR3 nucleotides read TGTGCCAGCAGCTCACTAGCGGGAGGGTACAATGAGCAGTTCTTC. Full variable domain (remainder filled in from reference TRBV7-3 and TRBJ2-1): GAGVSQTPSNKVTEKGKYVELRCDPISGHTALYWYRQSLGQGPEFLIYFQGTGAADDSGLPNDRFFAVRPEGSVSTLKIQRTERGDSAVYLCASSSLAGGYNEQFFGPGTRLTVL.

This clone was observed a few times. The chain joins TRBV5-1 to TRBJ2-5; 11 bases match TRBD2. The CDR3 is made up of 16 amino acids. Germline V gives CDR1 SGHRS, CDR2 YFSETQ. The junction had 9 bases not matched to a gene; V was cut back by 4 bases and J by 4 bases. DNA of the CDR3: TGCGCCAGCAGCGGAGGTAGCGGGGGGGCCAGAGAGACCCAGTACTTC. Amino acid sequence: CASSGGSGGARETQYF.

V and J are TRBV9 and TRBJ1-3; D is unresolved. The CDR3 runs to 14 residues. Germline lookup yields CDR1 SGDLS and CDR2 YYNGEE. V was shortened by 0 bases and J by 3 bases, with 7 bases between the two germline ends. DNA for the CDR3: TGTGCCAGCAGCGTAGGGGGTGGTGGAAACACCATATATTTT. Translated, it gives CASSVGGGGNTIYF.

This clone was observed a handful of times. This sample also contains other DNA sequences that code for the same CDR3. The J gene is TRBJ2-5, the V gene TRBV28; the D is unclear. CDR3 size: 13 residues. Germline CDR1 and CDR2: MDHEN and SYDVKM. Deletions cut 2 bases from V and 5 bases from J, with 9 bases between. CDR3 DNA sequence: TGTGCCAGCAGTTTACCAGGACGGGAGACCCAGTACTTC. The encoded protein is CASSLPGRETQYF.